The clone carrying this T cell receptor (beta chain) was seen a few times. This CDR3 has 15 amino acids. J gave up 5 bases and V 3 bases, and 10 bases lay outside the gene matches. Under the authors' procedure: Estimation of nucleated cell counts was performed using reference gene primer amplification. The method was immunoSEQ multiplex PCR; TCRdb's version includes in-frame clones alone and lacks a portion of them. V, J and clone size are those of that table, while D and trimming were read from the DNA. The sample has around 300,000 clones, around 86% seen once; the top ten hold under 3.5%. The data stem from a study of blood T cell repertoires in COVID-19.

Sequenced material: peripheral blood. V gene TRBV5-3 combines with J gene TRBJ1-1; 7 positions agree with TRBD1. Being an ORF, TRBV5-3 has a function that is uncertain. The TCR was taken from a woman in her 30s with active or convalescent COVID-19. The CDR3 loop reads CARSWTGRGGTEAFF. The DNA of the CDR3 is TGTGCCAGAAGCTGGACAGGTCGGGGTGGGACTGAAGCTTTCTTT.